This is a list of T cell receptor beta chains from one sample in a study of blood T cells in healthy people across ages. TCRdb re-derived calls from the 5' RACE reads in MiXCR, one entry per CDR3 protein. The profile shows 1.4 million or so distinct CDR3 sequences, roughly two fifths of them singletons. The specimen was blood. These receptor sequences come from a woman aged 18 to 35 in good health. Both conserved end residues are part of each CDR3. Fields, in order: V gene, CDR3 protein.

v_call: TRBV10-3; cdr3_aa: CAISEPEDFYGYTF
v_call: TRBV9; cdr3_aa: CASTPGENYGYTF
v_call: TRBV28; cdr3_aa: CARNGQHTEAFF
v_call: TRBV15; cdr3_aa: CATSDPRAANEKLFF
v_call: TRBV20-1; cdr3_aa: CSAPRTGGHYSGANVLTF
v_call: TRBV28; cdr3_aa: CATLPRRGSLNEQFF
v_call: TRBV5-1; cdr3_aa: CASSLLAGVIYNEQFF
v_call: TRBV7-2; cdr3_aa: CASSTWTRTSGSSYNEQFF
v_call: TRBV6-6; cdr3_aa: CASIPGGSNTEAFF
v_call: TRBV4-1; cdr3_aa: CASSPLPGTGGSPLHF
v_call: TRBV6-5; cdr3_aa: CASTRRWGGAYGYTF
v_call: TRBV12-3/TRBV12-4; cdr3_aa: CASSRGGLIYEQYF
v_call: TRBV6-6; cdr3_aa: CASRQTSGGLAKNIQYF
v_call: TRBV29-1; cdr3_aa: CSAEDRNSYNEQYF
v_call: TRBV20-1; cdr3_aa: CSAQSSVNTEAFF
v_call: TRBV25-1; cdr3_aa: CASSDPGQRGEKLFF
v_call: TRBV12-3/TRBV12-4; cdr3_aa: CASNTGGAGYEQYF
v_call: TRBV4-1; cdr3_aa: CASSQERASRGTSTDTQYF
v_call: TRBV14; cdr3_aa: CASSRQGRETQYF
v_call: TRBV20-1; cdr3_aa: CSAREGLSHEQYF
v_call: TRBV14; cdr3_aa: CASSQDNFHEQYF
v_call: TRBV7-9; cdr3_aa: CASSSRSDYGYTF
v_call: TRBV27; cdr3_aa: CASSLSGREGYYGYTF
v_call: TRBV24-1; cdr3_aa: CATSAADRGYEQYF
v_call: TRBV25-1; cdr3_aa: CASSSGDRANTDTQYF
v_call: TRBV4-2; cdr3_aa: CASSHSSGDDYEQYF
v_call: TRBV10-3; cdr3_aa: CAIGGTSTNTGELFF
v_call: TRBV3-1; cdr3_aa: CASSQEAGNEKLFF
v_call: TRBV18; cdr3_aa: CAGHRDSEKLFF
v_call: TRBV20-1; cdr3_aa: CSARDLRHPQQGGQFF
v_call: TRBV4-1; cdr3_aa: CASSLLAGAPNEQFF
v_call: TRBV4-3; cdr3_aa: CASIPGACGYQETQYF
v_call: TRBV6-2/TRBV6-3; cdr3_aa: CASSYSAAGVRTQYF
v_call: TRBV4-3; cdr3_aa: CASSQDIGQGWEKLFF
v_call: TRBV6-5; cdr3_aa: CASRDNTDTRYF
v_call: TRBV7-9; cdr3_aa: CASIEPGSTNEKLFF
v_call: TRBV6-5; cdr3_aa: CASTLGRKYNSPLHF
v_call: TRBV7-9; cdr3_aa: CASSVEGANTEAFF
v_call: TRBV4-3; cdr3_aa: CASSQDPTSGRNEQFF
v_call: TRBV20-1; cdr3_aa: CSAPPGQSTDTQYF
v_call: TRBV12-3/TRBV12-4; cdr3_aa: CASSFIGNETFF
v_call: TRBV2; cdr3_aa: CASSAGLYNEQYF
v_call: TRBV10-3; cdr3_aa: CAISEGAGVNTEAFF
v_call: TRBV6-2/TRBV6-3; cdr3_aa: CTSSSGVPETQYF
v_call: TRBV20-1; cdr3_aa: CSAVSMGQGAREQFF
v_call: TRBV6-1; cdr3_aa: CASSEIGRGTGYTF
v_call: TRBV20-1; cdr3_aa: CSASTGALLHVYGYTF
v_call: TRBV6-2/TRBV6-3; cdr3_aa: CATTDSSYEQYF
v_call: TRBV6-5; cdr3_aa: CASRRRDRVLYGYTF
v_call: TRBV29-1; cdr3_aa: CSVEVYGTGDEQYF
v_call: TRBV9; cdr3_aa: CASSDPTDRSQGYGYTF
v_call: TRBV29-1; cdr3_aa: CSVEDLRDIGYPYNEQFF
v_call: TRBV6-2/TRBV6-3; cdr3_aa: CASIKFDRGPRTGELFF
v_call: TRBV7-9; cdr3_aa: CASSLVGGNTQYF
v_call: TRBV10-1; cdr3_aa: CASSDHGNNEQFF
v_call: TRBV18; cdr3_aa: CASSPRPAEETQYF
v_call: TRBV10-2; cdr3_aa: CASSGSNSGNTIYF
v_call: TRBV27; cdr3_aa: CASSSQGGYEQYF
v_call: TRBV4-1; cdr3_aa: CASSQLTFSNQPQHF